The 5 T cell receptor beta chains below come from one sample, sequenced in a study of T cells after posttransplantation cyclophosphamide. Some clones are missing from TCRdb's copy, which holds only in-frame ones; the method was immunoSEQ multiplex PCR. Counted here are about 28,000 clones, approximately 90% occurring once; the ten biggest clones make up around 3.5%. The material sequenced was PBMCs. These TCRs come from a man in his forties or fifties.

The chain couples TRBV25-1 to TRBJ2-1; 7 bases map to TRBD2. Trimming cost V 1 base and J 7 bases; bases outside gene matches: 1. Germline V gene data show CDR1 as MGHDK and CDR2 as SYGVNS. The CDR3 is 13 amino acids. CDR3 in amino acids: CASSELGGNEQFF. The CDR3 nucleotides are TGTGCCAGCAGTGAATTGGGAGGGAATGAGCAGTTCTTC.

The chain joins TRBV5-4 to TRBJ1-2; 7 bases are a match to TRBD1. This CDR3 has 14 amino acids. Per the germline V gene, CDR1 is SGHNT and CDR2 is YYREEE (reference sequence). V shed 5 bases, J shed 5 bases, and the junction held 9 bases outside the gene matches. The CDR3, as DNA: TGTGCCAGCAGTTCGACAGGGTACCTATATGGCTACACCTTC. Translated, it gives CASSSTGYLYGYTF.

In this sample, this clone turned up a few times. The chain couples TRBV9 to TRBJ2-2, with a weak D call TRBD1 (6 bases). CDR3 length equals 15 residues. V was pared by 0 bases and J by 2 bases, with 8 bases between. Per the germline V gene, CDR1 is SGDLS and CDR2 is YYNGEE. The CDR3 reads CASSVAGQNTGELFF. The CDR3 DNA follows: TGTGCCAGCAGCGTAGCGGGACAAAACACCGGGGAGCTGTTTTTT.

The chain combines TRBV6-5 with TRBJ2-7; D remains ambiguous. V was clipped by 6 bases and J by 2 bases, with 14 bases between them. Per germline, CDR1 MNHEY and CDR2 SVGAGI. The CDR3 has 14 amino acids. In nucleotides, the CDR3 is TGTGCCAGCAGCGAAAGCTACCGAGCCTACGAGCAGTACTTC. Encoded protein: CASSESYRAYEQYF.

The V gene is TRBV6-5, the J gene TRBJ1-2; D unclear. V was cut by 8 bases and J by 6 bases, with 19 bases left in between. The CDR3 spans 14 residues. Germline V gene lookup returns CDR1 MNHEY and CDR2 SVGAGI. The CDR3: CASYRGLGRHGYTF. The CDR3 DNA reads TGTGCCAGCTACCGGGGTTTGGGCAGGCATGGCTACACCTTC.